Listed here are 17 T cell receptor beta chains from one sample, sequenced in a study of shared clonotypes between healthy human individuals (dated by TCRdb to the early 2020s). The library was prepared using the immunoSEQ multiplex PCR assay. Sourced from immuneACCESS, this table was stored by TCRdb with only in-frame sequences that have V and J called. A share of the clones is absent; for the studies checked, an unresolved V gene accounts for under half, and the remainder has no known explanation. The sample has 550,000 to 850,000 clones on record, 72% of them singletons. The ten largest clones add up to 1.8% of the sample. Sample: memory CD4+ T cells sorted from blood. The sample's cell subset or site label is to be understood as: CD45RA-negative fraction. All receptors derive from a woman in her twenties or thirties in good health.

CDR3 in amino acids: CASSFGTGSIAEAFF. CDR3 DNA sequence: TGTGCCAGCAGTTTCGGGACAGGGAGTATCGCTGAAGCTTTCTTT. V and J are TRBV9 and TRBJ1-1; 9 bases fit TRBD1. V shed 5 bases and J 6 bases; nucleotides not matched to a gene: 11. CDR3 length: 15 amino acids. Germline V CDR1 and CDR2: SGDLS, YYNGEE.

Here the CDR3 DNA reads TGTGCCAGTAGTATGATCAATCAGCCCCAGCATTTT. The encoded protein is CASSMINQPQHF. This chain links TRBV19 with TRBJ1-5; the D is unclear. Germline CDR1 is LNHDA and CDR2 is SQIVND (reference sequence). The CDR3 contains 12 residues. V was clipped by 3 bases and J by 3 bases, with 3 bases between them.

The chain uses TRBV6-5 and TRBJ2-3; 10 nucleotides match TRBD2. J gave up 7 bases and V 4 bases, and 11 bases lay outside the gene matches. From germline, CDR1 is MNHEY and CDR2 SVGAGI. This CDR3 has 16 amino acids. The CDR3 reads CASSSPASGRRNTQYF. CDR3 sequence (DNA): TGTGCCAGCAGTTCCCCGGCTAGCGGGAGACGAAATACGCAGTATTTT.

This chain connects TRBV6-1 to TRBJ2-1; D might be TRBD2 (6 bases). V was clipped by 6 bases and J by 0 bases, with 12 bases between them. Germline-derived CDR1 and CDR2 are MNHNS and SASEGT. The CDR3 extends over 15 amino acids. This CDR3 reads CASREGTVSYNEQFF. CDR3 coding DNA: TGTGCCAGCAGGGAGGGGACTGTCTCCTACAATGAGCAGTTCTTC.

The chain links TRBV18 to TRBJ2-7; D is perhaps TRBD1 or TRBD2 (7 bases each). The V gene's germline CDR1 is KGHSH and CDR2 LQKENI. The CDR3 is made up of 15 amino acids. Deletions cut 3 bases from V and 4 bases from J, with 16 bases between. This CDR3 reads CASSPQGGGAYEQYF. The CDR3 coding sequence is TGTGCCAGCTCACCCCAGGGGGGGGGCGCGTACGAGCAGTACTTC.

The chain's CDR3 is CASSSLADLPRCHEQYF. DNA for the CDR3: TGTGCCAGCAGCAGTCTAGCGGACCTGCCCCGGTGCCACGAGCAGTACTTC. The chain carries TRBV21-1 and TRBJ2-7; no check of the table's D call, TRBD2, against the DNA was made. TRBV21-1 is marked as a pseudogene. The CDR3 has 17 amino acids.

The V gene is TRBV6-1, the J gene TRBJ2-1; 7 nucleotides line up with TRBD1. The CDR3 length is 13 residues. Germline lookup yields CDR1 MNHNS and CDR2 SASEGT. The ends lost 11 bases at V and 4 bases at J; junction bases unmatched: 8. The CDR3, as DNA: TGTGCCGGCCACGGGACAGTTTACAATGAGCAGTTCTTC. This encodes CAGHGTVYNEQFF.

This rearrangement joins TRBV28 to TRBJ2-7, with TRBD2 matching over 8 bases. The CDR3 runs to 15 residues. The V and J ends lost 3 bases and 6 bases, in that order; junction bases with no gene match: 10. The germline V gene has CDR1 MDHEN and CDR2 SYDVKM. CDR3 in amino acids: CASSFSAGVAGEQYF. The CDR3 nucleotides are TGTGCCAGCAGTTTTTCAGCGGGAGTCGCAGGCGAGCAGTACTTC.

The gene calls are TRBV9 and TRBJ2-7, with 12 bases matching TRBD2. V lost 0 bases to trimming and J lost 5 bases; unmatched junction nucleotides: 6. CDR3 length equals 16 residues. The germline V gene encodes CDR1 SGDLS and CDR2 YYNGEE. Here the CDR3 reads CASSVGLAGAFDEQYF. CDR3 DNA: TGTGCCAGCAGCGTAGGACTAGCGGGAGCTTTCGACGAGCAGTACTTC.

The chain combines TRBV28 with TRBJ1-1; D is unresolved. V was trimmed by 5 bases and J by 6 bases, leaving 16 bases between them. This CDR3 contains 14 residues. CDR1 MDHEN and CDR2 SYDVKM come from the germline V gene. The CDR3 spells CASSPHDVGPEAFF. The CDR3 DNA is TGTGCCAGCAGTCCCCACGACGTAGGCCCTGAAGCTTTCTTT.

The chain couples TRBV28 to TRBJ1-4; the match to TRBD1 covers 9 bases. The length of the CDR3 is 15 residues. The V gene end was trimmed by 5 bases and the J gene end by 7 bases; junction bases not matched to a gene: 8. Per the germline V gene, CDR1 is MDHEN and CDR2 is SYDVKM. The CDR3 nucleotides are TGTGCCAGCAGTCTACAGGGGGCCGTGGGTGAAAAACTGTTTTTT. Translation gives CASSLQGAVGEKLFF.

The chain recombines TRBV11-2 with TRBJ2-5; TRBD2 matches at 9 bases. Germline CDR1 SGHAT, CDR2 FQNNGV. V shed 10 bases, J shed 5 bases, and the junction held 14 bases outside the gene matches. The CDR3 runs 15 residues. CDR3 loop: CATDLSSGRGETQYF. The CDR3 DNA reads TGTGCCACAGACTTGAGTAGCGGGAGAGGTGAGACCCAGTACTTC. The variable domain in full, with the rest retrieved from reference TRBV11-2 and TRBJ2-5, is EAGVAQSPRYKIIEKRQSVAFWCNPISGHATLYWYQQILGQGPKLLIQFQNNGVVDDSQLPKDRFSAERLKGVDSTLKIQPAKLEDSAVYLCATDLSSGRGETQYFGPGTRLLVL.

In the case of this clone: Other DNA sequences in the sample encode the same CDR3. V usage is TRBV10-3 and J usage is TRBJ1-4; D gene unclear. The CDR3 has 15 residues. Trimming shortened V by 0 bases and J by 4 bases, and 9 bases separated the two germline ends. Germline CDR1 is ENHRY and CDR2 is SYGVKD. CDR3 residues: CAISESSWDNEKLFF. In nucleotides, the CDR3 is TGTGCCATCAGTGAGTCGAGTTGGGATAATGAAAAACTGTTTTTT.

The genes are TRBV7-2 and TRBJ2-1; D is possibly TRBD1 or TRBD2 (5 bases each). This CDR3 contains 15 residues. Germline lookup yields CDR1 SGHTA and CDR2 FQGNSA. V was pared by 5 bases and J by 6 bases, with 17 bases between. As DNA, the CDR3 is TGTGCCAGCAGCCTAGGGGTACTAGTTCCCAATGAGCAGTTCTTC. This sequence encodes CASSLGVLVPNEQFF. Based on the CDR3 plus reference TRBV7-2 and TRBJ2-1, the full variable domain is GAGVSQSPSNKVTEKGKDVELRCDPISGHTALYWYRQSLGQGLEFLIYFQGNSAPDKSGLPSDRFSAERTGGSVSTLTIQRTQQEDSAVYLCASSLGVLVPNEQFFGPGTRLTVL.

The V gene is TRBV14, the J gene TRBJ2-3, with D unclear. Germline lookup yields CDR1 SGHDN and CDR2 FVKESK. This CDR3 region has 16 residues. V lost 4 bases and J lost 0, with 14 bases in between. This chain's CDR3 is CASSRGVGGSTDTQYF. Here the CDR3 DNA reads TGTGCCAGCAGCCGGGGTGTCGGCGGTAGCACAGATACGCAGTATTTT.

V usage is TRBV19 and J usage is TRBJ2-1; D possibly corresponds to TRBD1 (6 bases). The length of the CDR3 is 14 residues. V was shortened by 4 bases and J by 6 bases, with 13 bases between the two germline ends. CDR1 and CDR2 from the germline V gene are LNHDA and SQIVND (reference sequence). DNA for the CDR3: TGTGCCAGTAGTAAAGGGGGACCATTCAATGAGCAGTTCTTC. Protein sequence: CASSKGGPFNEQFF.

The J gene is TRBJ2-7, the V gene TRBV6-1; D remains ambiguous. The germline CDR1 and CDR2 sequences are MNHNS and SASEGT. Between the trimmed V and J ends, which lost 7 bases and 6 bases, there was a span of 19 bases. The CDR3 totals 14 residues. The CDR3 is CASNQDGIWSEQYF. The CDR3 DNA reads as TGTGCCAGCAACCAGGACGGAATCTGGTCCGAGCAGTACTTC.